This T cell receptor (beta chain) was identified in a study of blood T cell repertoires in COVID-19. Looking at the study overall: Material from acute and convalescent COVID-19 was sourced from the United States, Italy and Spain. Sample material is recorded as cDNA or gDNA derived from T cells, B-cell-depleted T cells, or PBMCs.

Individuals aged 18 to 89 years were recruited from approximately 24 US areas. CDR1 is KGHSH, CDR2 LQKENI, per germline. CDR3 size: 13 residues. V lost 3 bases and J lost 3, with 8 bases in between. Under the authors' procedure: Counts of nucleated cells, estimated from reference gene primer amplification, were obtained. Clones were sequenced by immunoSEQ multiplex PCR, and TCRdb holds only the in-frame ones, with some missing. D and trimming come from the DNA, and the V and J calls and clone size come from that table. Here the sample spans about 220,000 clones, 80% to 90% being singletons. The chain employs TRBV18 and TRBJ2-5, with no clear D. The sequencing input was PBMCs or T cells enriched from blood (not recorded which). This TCR was sampled from a woman under 30 in a cohort exposed to, infected with or recovered from COVID-19 (not recorded which). CDR3 sequence reads: CASSPPKKETQYF. CDR3 nucleotide sequence: TGTGCCAGCTCACCTCCAAAAAAAGAGACCCAGTACTTC.